This TCR beta chain was identified in a study of shared clonotypes between healthy human individuals. CD8 cells classed as naive were CD45RO-negative and positively selected for CCR7, excluding terminally differentiated effector memory CD45RA+ cells. Assay runs were performed at deep level. About 30,000 T cell genomes (around 0.2 ug DNA) went into each sorted-subset replicate. TCRdb keeps only in-frame clones here, not all; method: immunoSEQ multiplex PCR. The repertoire includes about 550,000 clones, about 95% of them detected once, and roughly 0.1% sits in the top ten. About this clone: Its antigen is undetermined.

V was shortened by 6 bases and J by 9 bases, with 14 bases between the two germline ends. Germline loops: CDR1 MNHEY, CDR2 SMNVEV (reference sequence). This CDR3 is 12 amino acids long. The study's findings and limits: It was only blood that was sampled, and tissue repertoires likely differ. A limitation of the genetic and exposure-history diversity represented arose from few donors.

Sequenced sample: naive CD8+ T cells sorted from blood. This chain uses TRBV27 with TRBJ2-5; tentatively, D is TRBD1 or TRBD2 (7 bases each). This sequence originates from a woman aged 30 to 39 in good health. The CDR3 DNA follows: TGTGCCAGCAGGTCAGGGGGGGTGCCCCAGTACTTC. It specifies CASRSGGVPQYF.